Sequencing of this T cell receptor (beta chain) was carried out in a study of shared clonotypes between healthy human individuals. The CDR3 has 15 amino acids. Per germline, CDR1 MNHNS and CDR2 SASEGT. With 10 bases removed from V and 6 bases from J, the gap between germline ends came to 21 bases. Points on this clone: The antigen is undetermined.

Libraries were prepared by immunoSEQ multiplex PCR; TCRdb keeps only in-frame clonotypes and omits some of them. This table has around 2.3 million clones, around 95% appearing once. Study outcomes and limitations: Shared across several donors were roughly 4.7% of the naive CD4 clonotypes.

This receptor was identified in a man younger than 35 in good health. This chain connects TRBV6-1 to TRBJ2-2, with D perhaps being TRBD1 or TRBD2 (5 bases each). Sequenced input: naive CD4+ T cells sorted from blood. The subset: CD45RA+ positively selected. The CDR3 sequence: CATPKTRENAGELFF. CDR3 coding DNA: TGTGCCACCCCAAAGACCAGGGAGAATGCCGGGGAGCTGTTTTTT.